The source of this T cell receptor (beta chain) is a study of ipilimumab plus nivolumab after autologous stem cell transplantation. The V segment lost 5 bases and the J segment 6 bases; nucleotides outside the gene matches: 8. The V gene's germline CDR1 is LGHNA and CDR2 YSLEER. The CDR3 sequence is 15 residues long. Clones were sequenced by immunoSEQ multiplex PCR, and TCRdb holds only the in-frame ones, with some missing. The sample lists roughly 16,000 clones, about 81% seen once, with approximately 19% in the top ten. Patients got ipilimumab 1 mg/kg beginning 14 to 28 days post-transplant. This TCR came from a male donor with diffuse large B-cell lymphoma. The specimen comprised PBMCs, sampled in a trial of ipilimumab plus nivolumab as post-transplant consolidation. The genes are TRBV4-3 and TRBJ2-1; 9 bases line up with TRBD2. The CDR3 loop reads CASSYGAGGTNEQFF. The DNA for the CDR3 is TGCGCCAGCAGCTACGGTGCGGGGGGGACCAATGAGCAGTTCTTC.